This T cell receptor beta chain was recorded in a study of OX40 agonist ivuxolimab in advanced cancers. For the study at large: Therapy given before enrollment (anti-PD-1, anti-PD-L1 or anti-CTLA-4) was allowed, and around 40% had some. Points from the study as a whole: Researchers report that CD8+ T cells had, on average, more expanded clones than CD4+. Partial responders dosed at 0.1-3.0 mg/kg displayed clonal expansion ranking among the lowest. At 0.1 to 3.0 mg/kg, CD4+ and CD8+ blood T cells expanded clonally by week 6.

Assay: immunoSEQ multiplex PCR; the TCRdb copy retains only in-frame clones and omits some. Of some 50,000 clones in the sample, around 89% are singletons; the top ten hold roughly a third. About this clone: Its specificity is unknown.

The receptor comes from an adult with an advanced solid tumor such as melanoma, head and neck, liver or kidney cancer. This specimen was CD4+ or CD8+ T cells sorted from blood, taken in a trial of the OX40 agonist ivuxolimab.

The CDR3 DNA reads TGTGCCAGCAGTTTATCAGGGCTCAATCAGCCCCAGCATTTT. It is translated as CASSLSGLNQPQHF. The chain is built from TRBV27 and TRBJ1-5, with D unclear. Trimming removed 0 bases from V and 3 bases from J, with 6 bases in between. The V gene's germline CDR1 is MNHEY and CDR2 SMNVEV (reference sequence). The CDR3 extends over 14 amino acids.